These 12 T cell receptor beta chains share one sample of origin, sequenced in a study of shared clonotypes between healthy human individuals. TCRdb's copy holds only in-frame clones and misses some; the assay was immunoSEQ multiplex PCR. The sample consists of some 1.5 million clones, more than 95% of them appearing once. Source material: naive CD4+ T cells sorted from blood. Regarding subset: CD45RA+ positively selected. The source is a man aged 30 to 39 in good health.

The chain carries TRBV18 and TRBJ1-3; D gene ambiguous. This CDR3 has 14 residues. The germline CDR1 and CDR2 sequences are KGHSH and LQKENI. The V end lost 3 bases, the J end lost 4 bases, and 10 bases lay between the germline ends. CDR3 residues: CASSPQQWGNTIYF. The CDR3 DNA is TGTGCCAGCTCACCCCAACAGTGGGGAAACACCATATATTTT.

The CDR3 region has the DNA TGTGCCAGCACCACCCGCGCCCGGACAGGGCGAACCGGGGAGCTGTTTTTT. This codes for CASTTRARTGRTGELFF. The chain carries TRBV28 and TRBJ2-2; TRBD1 agrees at 8 bases. The CDR3 spans 17 residues. J was trimmed by 5 bases and V by 7 bases; bases with no gene match: 15. Looked up from germline, CDR1 is MDHEN and CDR2 is SYDVKM.

The chain recombines TRBV2 with TRBJ2-3, with D hard to call. Germline V gene data show CDR1 as SNHLY and CDR2 as FYNNEI. V lost 1 base and J lost 0, with 8 bases in between. The CDR3 has 15 residues. The CDR3 sequence: CASSEGGFSTDTQYF. In DNA form, the CDR3 reads TGTGCCAGCAGTGAAGGGGGATTTAGCACAGATACGCAGTATTTT.

To note about this clone: Other DNA sequences in the same sample also yield this CDR3. This chain uses TRBV19 with TRBJ2-7, with D possibly TRBD1 on 6 matching bases. Per germline, CDR1 LNHDA and CDR2 SQIVND (reference sequence). The CDR3 has 13 residues. Trimming left V 3 bases short and J 2 bases short, with 8 bases between. The CDR3 loop reads CASSIRQAYEQYF. The CDR3 DNA reads as TGTGCCAGTAGTATCAGACAGGCCTACGAGCAGTACTTC.

This clone was recorded once. The chain has TRBV7-9 and TRBJ1-4, with 9 bases fitting TRBD1. The J segment lost 5 bases and the V segment lost 6 bases, leaving 4 bases of the junction unmatched. The CDR3 has 14 amino acids. The germline V gene has CDR1 SEHNR and CDR2 FQNEAQ (reference sequence). Written as DNA, the CDR3 is TGTGCCAGCAGGTTGACAGGGGGAAATGAAAAACTGTTTTTT. Protein: CASRLTGGNEKLFF.

V gene TRBV28 combines with J gene TRBJ2-7; 9 bases are a match to TRBD1. The CDR3 has 14 amino acids. Germline V gene lookup returns CDR1 MDHEN and CDR2 SYDVKM. Trimming took 7 bases from V and 4 from J; bases not matched to a gene: 8. Here the CDR3 DNA reads TGTGCCAGCACCAACGGGGACAGGGTATACGAGCAGTACTTC. Its translation: CASTNGDRVYEQYF.

The V call is TRBV7-2, the J call TRBJ2-1, with 9 bases fitting TRBD2. The CDR3 runs 15 residues. The germline gives CDR1 SGHTA, CDR2 FQGNSA. V shed 5 bases, J shed 3 bases, and the junction held 5 bases outside the gene matches. CDR3 bases: TGTGCCAGCAGCCCTAGCGGGATCTTCTACAATGAGCAGTTCTTC. Translation gives CASSPSGIFYNEQFF.

The table lists this clone with a count of one. The chain couples TRBV7-3 to TRBJ2-1; perhaps D is TRBD1 or TRBD2 (6 bases each). There are 11 residues in the CDR3. Germline loops: CDR1 SGHTA, CDR2 FQGTGA. The germline V and J ends were trimmed by 3 bases and 12 bases, with 9 bases remaining between them. The chain's CDR3 is CASSLGGMQFF. CDR3 DNA sequence: TGTGCCAGCAGCTTGGGGGGCATGCAGTTCTTC.

This chain connects TRBV28 to TRBJ2-2; D gene ambiguous. This CDR3 is 11 amino acids long. Germline V gene sequence: CDR1 MDHEN, CDR2 SYDVKM. Trimming shortened V by 6 bases and J by 7 bases, and 6 bases separated the two germline ends. The CDR3 loop reads CASRDFGELFF. CDR3 DNA: TGTGCCAGCAGGGATTTCGGGGAGCTGTTTTTT. Full variable domain (outside the CDR3, taken from reference TRBV28 and TRBJ2-2): DVKVTQSSRYLVKRTGEKVFLECVQDMDHENMFWYRQDPGLGLRLIYFSYDVKMKEKGDIPEGYSVSREKKERFSLILESASTNQTSMYLCASRDFGELFFGEGSRLTVL.

The chain joins TRBV28 to TRBJ1-3; D unresolved. The length of the CDR3 is 14 residues. CDR1 is MDHEN, CDR2 SYDVKM, per germline. The V end was cut by 2 bases, the J end by 6 bases, with 11 bases between. Here the CDR3 reads CASSLDGRVNTIYF. In nucleotides, the CDR3 is TGTGCCAGCAGTTTAGACGGACGGGTAAACACCATATATTTT.

The chain combines TRBV10-3 with TRBJ2-1; the match to TRBD2 covers 10 bases. This CDR3 is 15 amino acids long. V trimming: 5 bases; J trimming: 5 bases; junction bases outside the gene matches: 6. Germline loops: CDR1 ENHRY, CDR2 SYGVKD. CDR3 sequence: CAISLAGGPDNEQFF. CDR3 nucleotide sequence: TGTGCCATCAGTTTAGCGGGAGGACCGGACAATGAGCAGTTCTTC.

This clone was observed once. The V and J genes are TRBV5-1 and TRBJ1-1; TRBD1 is a possible D gene (6 bases). The CDR3 runs 16 residues. The V end lost 2 bases, the J end lost 6 bases, and 20 bases lay between the germline ends. CDR1 and CDR2 (germline): SGHRS, YFSETQ. The CDR3 DNA is TGCGCCAGCAGCTTCTATGCCCCCGAACAGGGCGCTGAAGCTTTCTTT. Protein product: CASSFYAPEQGAEAFF.